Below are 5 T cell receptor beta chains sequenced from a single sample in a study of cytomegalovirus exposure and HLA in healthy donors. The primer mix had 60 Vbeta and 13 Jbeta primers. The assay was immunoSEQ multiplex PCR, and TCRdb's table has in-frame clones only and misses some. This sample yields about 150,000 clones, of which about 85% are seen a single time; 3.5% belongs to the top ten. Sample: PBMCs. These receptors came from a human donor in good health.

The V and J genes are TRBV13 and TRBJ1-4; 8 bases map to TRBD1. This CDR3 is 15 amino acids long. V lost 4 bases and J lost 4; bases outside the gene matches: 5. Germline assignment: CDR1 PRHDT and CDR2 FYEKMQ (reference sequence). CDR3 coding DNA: TGTGCCAGCAGCTCCGCAGGACAGGGTAATGAAAAACTGTTTTTT. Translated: CASSSAGQGNEKLFF.

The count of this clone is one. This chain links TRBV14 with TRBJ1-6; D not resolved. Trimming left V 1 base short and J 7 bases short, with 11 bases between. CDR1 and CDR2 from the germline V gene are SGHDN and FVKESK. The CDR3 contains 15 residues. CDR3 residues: CASSQVLGANSPLHF. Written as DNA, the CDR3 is TGTGCCAGCAGCCAAGTTCTGGGAGCGAATTCACCCCTCCACTTT.

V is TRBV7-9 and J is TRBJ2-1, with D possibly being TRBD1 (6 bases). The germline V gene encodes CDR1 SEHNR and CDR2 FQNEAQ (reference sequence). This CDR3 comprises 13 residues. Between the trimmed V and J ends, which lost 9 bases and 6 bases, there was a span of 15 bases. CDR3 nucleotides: TGTGCCAGTCCCACAGGGAAGAGCAATGAGCAGTTCTTC. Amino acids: CASPTGKSNEQFF.

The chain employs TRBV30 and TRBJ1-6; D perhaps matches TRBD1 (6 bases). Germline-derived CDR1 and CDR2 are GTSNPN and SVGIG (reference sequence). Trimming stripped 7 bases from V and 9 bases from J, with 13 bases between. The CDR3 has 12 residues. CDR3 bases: TGTGCCTTAGCAGGGGCTGGTTCACCCCTCCACTTT. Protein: CALAGAGSPLHF.

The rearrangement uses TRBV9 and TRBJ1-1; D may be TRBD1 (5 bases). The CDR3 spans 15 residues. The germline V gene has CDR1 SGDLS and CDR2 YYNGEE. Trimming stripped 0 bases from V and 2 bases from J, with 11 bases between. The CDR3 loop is CASSVGGSINTEAFF. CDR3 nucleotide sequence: TGTGCCAGCAGCGTAGGGGGCAGTATCAACACTGAAGCTTTCTTT. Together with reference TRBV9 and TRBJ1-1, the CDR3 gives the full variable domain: DSGVTQTPKHLITATGQRVTLRCSPRSGDLSVYWYQQSLDQGLQFLIQYYNGEERAKGNILERFSAQQFPDLHSELNLSSLELGDSALYFCASSVGGSINTEAFFGQGTRLTVV.